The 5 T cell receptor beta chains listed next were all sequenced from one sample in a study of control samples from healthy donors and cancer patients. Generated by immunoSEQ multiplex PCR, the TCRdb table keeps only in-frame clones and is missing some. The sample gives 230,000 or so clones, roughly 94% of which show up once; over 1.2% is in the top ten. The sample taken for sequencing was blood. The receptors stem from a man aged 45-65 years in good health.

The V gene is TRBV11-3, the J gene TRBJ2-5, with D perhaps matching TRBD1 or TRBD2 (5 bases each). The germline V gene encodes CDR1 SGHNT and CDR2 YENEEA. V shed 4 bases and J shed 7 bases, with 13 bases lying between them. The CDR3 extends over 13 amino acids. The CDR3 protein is CASSSDSRGTQYF. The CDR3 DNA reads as TGTGCCAGCAGCTCGGACTCGAGGGGGACCCAGTACTTC.

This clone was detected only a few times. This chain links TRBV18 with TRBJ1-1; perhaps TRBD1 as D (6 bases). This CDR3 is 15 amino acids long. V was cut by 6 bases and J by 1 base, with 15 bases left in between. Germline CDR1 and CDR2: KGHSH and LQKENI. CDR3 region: CASSSTGNGNTEAFF. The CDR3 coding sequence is TGTGCCAGCTCGTCCACAGGGAATGGGAACACTGAAGCTTTCTTT.

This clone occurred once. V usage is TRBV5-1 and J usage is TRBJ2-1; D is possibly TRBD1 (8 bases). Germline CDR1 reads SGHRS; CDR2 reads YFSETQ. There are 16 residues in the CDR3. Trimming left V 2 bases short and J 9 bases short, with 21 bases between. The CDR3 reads CASSLPLAAGQGEQFF. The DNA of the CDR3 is TGCGCCAGCAGCTTACCTCTAGCGGCCGGACAGGGTGAGCAGTTCTTC.

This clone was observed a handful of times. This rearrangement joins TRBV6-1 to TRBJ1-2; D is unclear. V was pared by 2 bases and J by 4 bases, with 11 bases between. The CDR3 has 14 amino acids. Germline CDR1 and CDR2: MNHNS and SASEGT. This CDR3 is CASSESSGFYGYTF. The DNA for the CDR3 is TGTGCCAGCAGTGAATCGTCGGGCTTCTATGGCTACACCTTC.

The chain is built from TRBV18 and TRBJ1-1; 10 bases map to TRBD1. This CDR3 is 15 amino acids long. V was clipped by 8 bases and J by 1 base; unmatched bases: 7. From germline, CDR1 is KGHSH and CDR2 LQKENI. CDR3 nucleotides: TGTGCCAGCACAACCGGGACAGGGGCGAACACTGAAGCTTTCTTT. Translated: CASTTGTGANTEAFF.